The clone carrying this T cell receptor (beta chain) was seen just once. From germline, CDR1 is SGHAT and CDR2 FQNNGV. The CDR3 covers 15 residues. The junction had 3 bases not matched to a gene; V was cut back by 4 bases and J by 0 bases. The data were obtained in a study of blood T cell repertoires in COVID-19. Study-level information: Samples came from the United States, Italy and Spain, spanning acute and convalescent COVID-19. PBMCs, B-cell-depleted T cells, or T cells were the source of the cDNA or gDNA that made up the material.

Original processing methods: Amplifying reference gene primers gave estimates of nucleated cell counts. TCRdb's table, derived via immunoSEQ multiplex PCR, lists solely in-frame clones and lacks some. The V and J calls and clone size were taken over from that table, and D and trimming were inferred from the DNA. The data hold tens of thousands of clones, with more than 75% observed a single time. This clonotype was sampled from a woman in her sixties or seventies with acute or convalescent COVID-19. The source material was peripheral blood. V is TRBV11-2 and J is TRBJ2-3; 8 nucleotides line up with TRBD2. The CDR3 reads CASSSGGGSTDTQYF. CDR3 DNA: TGTGCCAGCAGCTCCGGGGGGGGCAGCACAGATACGCAGTATTTT. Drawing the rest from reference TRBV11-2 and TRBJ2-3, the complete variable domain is EAGVAQSPRYKIIEKRQSVAFWCNPISGHATLYWYQQILGQGPKLLIQFQNNGVVDDSQLPKDRFSAERLKGVDSTLKIQPAKLEDSAVYLCASSSGGGSTDTQYFGPGTRLTVL.